The entry below describes one T cell receptor (beta chain). The CDR3 sequence is 14 residues long. Per germline, CDR1 SGHRS and CDR2 YFSETQ. V lost 4 bases to trimming and J lost 0 bases; unmatched junction nucleotides: 2. Per the authors' pipeline: Cell counts per sample came from amplifying reference gene primers. Profiled with immunoSEQ multiplex PCR; TCRdb holds only in-frame clones, not every one. The V and J calls and clone size come from that table; D and trimming were worked out from the DNA. The table records roughly 94,000 clones, 84% of them present only once. The sample belongs to a study of blood T cell repertoires in COVID-19. Across the whole study: Spain, Italy and the United States supplied samples that represented acute and convalescent COVID-19. T cells, B-cell-depleted T cells, or PBMCs provided the cDNA or gDNA that served as material.

This chain connects TRBV5-1 to TRBJ1-1; TRBD1 aligns across 8 bases. The receptor's source is a man aged 60 to 69 with acute or convalescent COVID-19. Source material: peripheral blood. For the CDR3, the DNA is TGCGCCAGCAGCGCGGGACAGGTGAACACTGAAGCTTTCTTT. Protein: CASSAGQVNTEAFF.